The T cell receptor beta chain under discussion was sequenced for a study of PD-1 blockade in classical Hodgkin lymphoma. Turning to the study itself: Patients received nivolumab 3 mg/kg intravenously every 2 weeks.

Trimming removed 3 bases at V and 3 bases at J, with 16 bases between. The CDR3 runs to 15 residues. In germline, CDR1 is SGDLS, CDR2 YYNGEE. General study results and limits: Newly diagnosed patients had baseline TCR diversity that was reportedly lower than that of healthy donors.

All patients relapsed after autologous stem cell transplantation, and brentuximab vedotin exposure varied. Magnetic negative selection of thawed PBMCs yielded the CD8+ T cells. The repertoire was sequenced with immunoSEQ multiplex PCR; TCRdb's copy has only in-frame clones and lacks some. The data contain over 25,000 clones, about 90% of them singletons. Regarding this clone: Antigen specificity is unknown.

This material consisted of CD8+ T cells from blood, taken at baseline. The V and J genes are TRBV9 and TRBJ2-7, with D maybe TRBD1 (5 bases). The receptor's source is a human donor with classical Hodgkin lymphoma. This CDR3 is CASSASSGAFYEQYF. The DNA for the CDR3 is TGTGCCAGCAGCGCCAGTAGTGGGGCATTCTACGAGCAGTACTTC.